Shown below are 27 T cell receptor beta chains from a single sample sequenced in a study of cytomegalovirus exposure and HLA in healthy donors. Vbeta (60) and Jbeta (13) primers were used in the PCR. Only in-frame clones appear in the TCRdb table, and some are missing; sequencing was by immunoSEQ multiplex PCR. The sample yields some 56,000 clones, around 50% seen once. Source material: PBMCs. All receptors come from a human donor in good health.

This clone has more than one count but fewer than ten. V is TRBV14 and J is TRBJ2-1, with D possibly being TRBD2 (7 bases). The V and J ends lost 2 bases and 7 bases respectively, with 12 bases between them. Germline CDR1 and CDR2: SGHDN and FVKESK. The CDR3 extends over 14 amino acids. DNA for the CDR3: TGTGCCAGCAGCCAATACGGGGGGCCGAATGAGCAGTTCTTC. Translation: CASSQYGGPNEQFF.

The chain couples TRBV9 to TRBJ2-7; 9 nucleotides agree with TRBD1. Germline V gene lookup returns CDR1 SGDLS and CDR2 YYNGEE. This CDR3 has 15 residues. J lost 5 bases, V lost 4 bases, and 10 bases had no gene match. CDR3 region: CASSRTGGGRHEQYF. The CDR3 DNA reads TGTGCCAGCAGCCGAACAGGGGGCGGTAGGCACGAGCAGTACTTC.

The J gene is TRBJ1-6, the V gene TRBV5-1; a weak D match, TRBD1 (6 bases). V gave up 2 bases and J gave up 11 bases, with 14 bases separating them. Germline CDR1 is SGHRS and CDR2 is YFSETQ. The CDR3 length is 14 residues. CDR3 in amino acids: CASSLGQTGTPLHF. CDR3 nucleotide sequence: TGCGCCAGCAGCTTAGGACAGACCGGAACACCCCTCCACTTT. Together with reference TRBV5-1 and TRBJ1-6, the CDR3 gives the full variable domain: KAGVTQTPRYLIKTRGQQVTLSCSPISGHRSVSWYQQTPGQGLQFLFEYFSETQRNKGNFPGRFSGRQFSNSRSEMNVSTLELGDSALYLCASSLGQTGTPLHFGNGTRLTVT.

The J gene is TRBJ1-1, the V gene TRBV18; the D gene is possibly TRBD1 (5 bases). The V gene's germline CDR1 is KGHSH and CDR2 LQKENI. Trimming removed 2 bases at V and 2 bases at J, with 12 bases between. This CDR3 is 15 amino acids long. The CDR3 DNA is TGTGCCAGCTCACCAGGGGCTCTTCAAAACACTGAAGCTTTCTTT. Residues: CASSPGALQNTEAFF. Complete variable domain (other parts from reference TRBV18 and TRBJ1-1): NAGVMQNPRHLVRRRGQEARLRCSPMKGHSHVYWYRQLPEEGLKFMVYLQKENIIDESGMPKERFSAEFPKEGPSILRIQQVVRGDSAAYFCASSPGALQNTEAFFGQGTRLTVV.

This clone was seen more than once but under ten times. The genes are TRBV19 and TRBJ2-2; D remains unclear. This CDR3 contains 16 residues. V dropped 3 bases and J dropped 1 base, with 12 bases sitting between them. Germline loops: CDR1 LNHDA, CDR2 SQIVND (reference sequence). The CDR3 DNA follows: TGTGCCAGTAGTATTCCGGTTACCCAGAACACCGGGGAGCTGTTTTTT. The encoded protein is CASSIPVTQNTGELFF.

This chain uses TRBV6-5 with TRBJ1-2; 10 bases line up with TRBD1. V trimming: 6 bases; J trimming: 4 bases; junction bases outside the gene matches: 2. Germline V gives CDR1 MNHEY, CDR2 SVGAGI. This CDR3 spans 13 amino acids. Written as DNA, the CDR3 is TGTGCCAGCAGGGGACAGGGGAGCTATGGCTACACCTTC. Translating gives CASRGQGSYGYTF.

This clone was detected a few times. This sequence joins TRBV18 and TRBJ2-3; 15 nucleotides align to TRBD2. The ends lost 6 bases at V and 7 bases at J; junction bases unmatched: 8. The CDR3 consists of 16 residues. Per the germline V gene, CDR1 is KGHSH and CDR2 is LQKENI. DNA for the CDR3: TGTGCCAGCTCCTTCCGGACTAGCGGGGGGGTCAATACGCAGTATTTT. It is translated as CASSFRTSGGVNTQYF.

This clone was observed a few times. The CDR3: CAWTSGASYEQYF. The DNA of the CDR3 is TGTGCCTGGACCTCAGGGGCGAGCTACGAGCAGTACTTC. The chain uses TRBV30 and TRBJ2-7; weak D call: TRBD1 (6 bases). The CDR3 has 13 amino acids. Trimming removed 4 bases from V and 3 bases from J, with 13 bases in between. Germline V gene data show CDR1 as GTSNPN and CDR2 as SVGIG (reference sequence).

This clone was counted a few times. The chain combines TRBV9 with TRBJ1-1, with no clear D. V dropped 3 bases and J dropped 4 bases, with 7 bases sitting between them. CDR3 length: 12 amino acids. The germline V gene encodes CDR1 SGDLS and CDR2 YYNGEE. This CDR3 reads CASSDSRTEAFF. In DNA, the CDR3 is TGTGCCAGCAGCGACAGTCGCACTGAAGCTTTCTTT.

About this clone: At one of its ends the junction is not consistent with the germline gene, which may arise from a read error. Other DNA sequences in this sample translate to the same CDR3. The chain joins TRBV2 to TRBJ2-7, with D possibly matching TRBD1 (5 bases). CDR1 SNHLY and CDR2 FYNNEI come from the germline V gene. This CDR3 comprises 10 residues. CDR3 residues: CASTGYEQYF. The CDR3 nucleotides are TGCGCCAGCACAGGCTACGAGCAGTACTTC.

The V call is TRBV10-3, the J call TRBJ2-1; TRBD1 matches 8 bases. This CDR3 is built from 13 residues. Unmatched junction bases numbered 8, after V lost 10 bases and J lost 6 bases. CDR1 ENHRY and CDR2 SYGVKD come from the germline V gene. CDR3 DNA sequence: TGTGCCACGGAAGATGGACAGGGCAATGAGCAGTTCTTC. Translated: CATEDGQGNEQFF.

The rearrangement links TRBV10-3 to TRBJ1-2; 9 nucleotides match TRBD1. This CDR3 has 15 residues. Trimming removed 6 bases from V and 0 bases from J; junction bases left unmatched: 5. Germline V CDR1 and CDR2: ENHRY, SYGVKD. The CDR3 coding sequence is TGTGCCATCAGGTCGGGACAGGGCTCTAACTATGGCTACACCTTC. It encodes CAIRSGQGSNYGYTF.

This clone was found a few times. DNA of the CDR3: TGTGCCTGGAGTACGAGGGGGCGGCCCGGCAATGAGCAGTTCTTC. This gives the protein CAWSTRGRPGNEQFF. The chain combines TRBV30 with TRBJ2-1, with 7 bases lining up with TRBD1. The CDR3 has 15 residues. The ends lost 2 bases at V and 6 bases at J; junction bases unmatched: 10. The germline V gene has CDR1 GTSNPN and CDR2 SVGIG (reference sequence).

The chain joins TRBV5-4 to TRBJ2-7, with 8 bases that match TRBD2. The V and J ends lost 0 bases and 0 bases, in that order; junction bases with no gene match: 5. Germline values: CDR1 SGHNT, CDR2 YYREEE (reference sequence). CDR3 size: 16 residues. The CDR3 loop reads CASSLAGGGLSYEQYF. The CDR3 DNA reads as TGTGCCAGCAGCTTGGCCGGCGGGGGGCTCTCCTACGAGCAGTACTTC.

This rearrangement joins TRBV29-1 to TRBJ1-2; D might be TRBD1 (6 bases). Germline CDR1 and CDR2: SQVTM and ANQGSEA. V lost 0 bases and J lost 8, with 10 bases in between. The CDR3 has 12 amino acids. The CDR3 DNA reads as TGCAGCGTTGAAGATCAGGGGTTCGGCTACACCTTC. Protein sequence: CSVEDQGFGYTF.

CDR3 residues: CASSALGVSPSNEQFF. The CDR3 region has the DNA TGTGCCAGCAGCGCCCTCGGGGTATCCCCTTCTAATGAGCAGTTCTTC. The rearrangement uses TRBV9 and TRBJ2-1, with D maybe TRBD2 (5 bases). This CDR3 has 16 residues. Trimming pared 3 bases from V and 7 bases from J, leaving 20 bases between. The germline CDR1 and CDR2 sequences are SGDLS and YYNGEE.

This clone has only one observation. This chain connects TRBV28 to TRBJ1-3, with D perhaps TRBD1 (5 bases). CDR1 is MDHEN and CDR2 is SYDVKM in the germline V gene. Trimming stripped 3 bases from V and 0 bases from J, with 9 bases between. This CDR3 comprises 15 residues. DNA for the CDR3: TGTGCCAGCAGTTTTTACGACAGCTCTGGAAACACCATATATTTT. This gives the protein CASSFYDSSGNTIYF.

In this sample, this clone turned up a few times. This chain connects TRBV4-1 to TRBJ2-7, with TRBD1 identical over 9 bases. Germline V lookup: CDR1 MGHRA, CDR2 YSYEKL. With 4 bases clipped from V and 0 bases from J, the junction kept 7 bases outside the gene matches. The CDR3 consists of 16 residues. The CDR3, as DNA: TGCGCCAGCAGCCGGGGACAGGGTTCGAGCTCCTACGAGCAGTACTTC. Protein product: CASSRGQGSSSYEQYF.

This sequence joins TRBV5-4 and TRBJ2-2; D perhaps matches TRBD1 (6 bases). The CDR3 has 16 residues. CDR1 SGHNT and CDR2 YYREEE come from the germline V gene (reference sequence). Trimming took off 3 bases at V and 1 base at J, with 13 bases between the two ends. Here the CDR3 DNA reads TGTGCCAGCAGCTCGCAAGGGGGAGAGAACACCGGGGAGCTGTTTTTT. It translates to CASSSQGGENTGELFF.

The rearrangement uses TRBV4-1 and TRBJ2-1; tentatively, D is TRBD2 (5 bases). CDR3 length equals 15 residues. V dropped 4 bases and J dropped 4 bases, with 14 bases sitting between them. CDR1 is MGHRA and CDR2 is YSYEKL in the germline V gene. The CDR3 region has the DNA TGCGCCAGCAGCCCCCCCGGGGTACATTACAATGAGCAGTTCTTC. Amino acid sequence: CASSPPGVHYNEQFF.

The chain links TRBV11-2 to TRBJ1-2; the match to TRBD1 covers 9 bases. J gave up 7 bases and V 5 bases, and 5 bases lay outside the gene matches. CDR1 SGHAT and CDR2 FQNNGV come from the germline V gene. The CDR3 has 13 amino acids. The CDR3 is CASSKGTGLGYTF. The CDR3, as DNA: TGTGCCAGCAGCAAGGGGACAGGGCTTGGCTACACCTTC. The variable domain in full, completed from reference TRBV11-2 and TRBJ1-2, reads EAGVAQSPRYKIIEKRQSVAFWCNPISGHATLYWYQQILGQGPKLLIQFQNNGVVDDSQLPKDRFSAERLKGVDSTLKIQPAKLEDSAVYLCASSKGTGLGYTFGSGTRLTVV.

CDR3 bases: TGTGCCAGCAGTCCCCTCAATGGCGGCGAGCAGTACTTC. As protein: CASSPLNGGEQYF. This chain connects TRBV6-5 to TRBJ2-7, with D hard to call. CDR3 length: 13 amino acids. Germline V gives CDR1 MNHEY, CDR2 SVGAGI. Trimming removed 5 bases from V and 6 bases from J, with 14 bases in between.

The V and J genes are TRBV19 and TRBJ1-2; D gene unclear. V lost 2 bases, J lost 8 bases, and 18 bases lay in between. The germline V gene encodes CDR1 LNHDA and CDR2 SQIVND (reference sequence). The CDR3 extends over 15 amino acids. The DNA of the CDR3 is TGTGCCAGTAGTATAAGGACGGAGGCACCTAGGGGCTACACCTTC. Translating gives CASSIRTEAPRGYTF.

This clone showed up just once. This rearrangement joins TRBV12-5 to TRBJ1-6, with a tentative D call TRBD1 (6 bases). CDR1 and CDR2 from the germline V gene are LGHNT and FRNRAP. The CDR3 spans 14 residues. Trimming took off 4 bases at V and 7 bases at J, with 11 bases between the two ends. The CDR3 loop reads CASGSGEGNSPLHF. The CDR3 DNA is TGTGCTAGTGGTTCAGGGGAAGGGAATTCACCCCTCCACTTT.

This clone came up a few times. This chain joins TRBV6-1 and TRBJ2-3; 15 bases map to TRBD2. J lost 4 bases, V lost 0 bases, and 5 bases had no gene match. CDR1 and CDR2 (germline): MNHNS, SASEGT. The CDR3 length is 18 residues. DNA of the CDR3: TGTGCCAGCAGTGAAGCAGGGACTAGCGGGGGGAGGGCAGATACGCAGTATTTT. It is translated as CASSEAGTSGGRADTQYF.

The rearrangement links TRBV7-3 to TRBJ2-7; perhaps TRBD1 as D (5 bases). Trimming stripped 5 bases from V and 3 bases from J, with 17 bases between. CDR1 and CDR2 (germline): SGHTA, FQGTGA. The CDR3 has 15 residues. For the CDR3, the DNA is TGTGCCAGCAGCCCCGACAGTGGGAACCTCTACGAGCAGTACTTC. It is translated as CASSPDSGNLYEQYF.

The chain is built from TRBV6-5 and TRBJ2-4; D is possibly TRBD2 (5 bases). CDR3 length: 15 amino acids. Germline CDR1 is MNHEY and CDR2 is SVGAGI. Trimming removed 8 bases from V and 3 bases from J, with 17 bases in between. CDR3 region: CASQRGRLGKNIQYF. DNA for the CDR3: TGTGCCAGCCAGAGAGGGCGATTGGGCAAAAACATTCAGTACTTC.